Listed below are T cell receptor beta chains from one sample, sequenced in a study of cytomegalovirus exposure and HLA in healthy donors. Profiling relied on immunoSEQ multiplex PCR, and the TCRdb table lists in-frame clones only, not all of them. The repertoire includes fewer than 250,000 clones, around 80% of them detected once, and 0.22% sits in the top ten. Source material: PBMCs. Receptors originate from a girl aged 2 to 9 in good health and CMV-seronegative. CDR3s include the opening cysteine and the closing phenylalanine or tryptophan. The D gene is left open where the match is weak. Only part of the rows carry a size: once, few, many, or a class if the clone is expanded.

TRBJ2-7,TRBV5-4,TRBD1,NA,CASSLGQGTLEQYF,TGTGCCAGCAGCTTGGGACAGGGGACGCTTGAGCAGTACTTC
TRBJ1-5,TRBV5-6,TRBD1,NA,CASSLALGTGGEPQHF,TGTGCCAGCAGCTTGGCACTGGGGACAGGGGGGGAGCCCCAGCATTTT
TRBJ2-3,TRBV5-6,TRBD2,NA,CASSDPGLAGGRTDTQYF,TGTGCCAGCAGCGATCCGGGACTAGCGGGGGGACGCACAGATACGCAGTATTTT
TRBJ1-1,TRBV19,NA,NA,CASSIQGLTAFF,TGTGCCAGTAGTATTCAGGGACTAACGGCTTTCTTT
TRBJ2-1,TRBV7-8,TRBD2,NA,CASSLGLALSDEQFF,TGTGCCAGCAGCTTAGGACTAGCGTTATCGGATGAGCAGTTCTTC
TRBJ2-1,TRBV5-5,TRBD2,NA,CASGTSGYNEQFF,TGTGCCAGTGGGACTAGCGGTTACAATGAGCAGTTCTTC
TRBJ1-4,TRBV4-1,NA,NA,CASSQEPRANEKLFF,TGCGCCAGCAGCCAAGAGCCCAGGGCTAATGAAAAACTGTTTTTT
TRBJ1-1,TRBV2,TRBD1,NA,CASRLRTGVSSTEAFF,TGTGCCAGCAGGCTTCGGACAGGGGTATCTAGCACTGAAGCTTTCTTT
TRBJ2-3,TRBV6-5,TRBD2,NA,CASSYSGGPGDTQYF,TGTGCCAGCAGTTACTCGGGAGGGCCGGGGGATACGCAGTATTTT
TRBJ1-1,TRBV6-4,NA,NA,CASSVICYEAFF,TGTGCCAGCAGTGTAATATGCTATGAAGCTTTCTTT
TRBJ2-1,TRBV12-2,NA,NA,CASRLRGIWNREGSYNEQFF,TGTGCAAGTCGCTTAAGGGGAATTTGGAACAGGGAGGGCTCCTACAATGAGCAGTTCTTC
TRBJ1-2,TRBV9,NA,NA,CASSASGGQFYGYTF,TGTGCCAGCAGCGCCAGCGGGGGGCAGTTCTATGGCTACACCTTC
TRBJ2-3,TRBV30,TRBD2,NA,CAWTPTGGPDTQYF,TGTGCCTGGACCCCAACGGGAGGCCCAGATACGCAGTATTTT
TRBJ1-1,TRBV30,TRBD1,NA,CAYRNRGGTEAFF,TGTGCCTACCGCAACAGGGGGGGCACTGAAGCTTTCTTT
TRBJ2-2,TRBV18,TRBD2,NA,CASSPGLAGAGELFF,TGTGCCAGCTCACCGGGACTAGCGGGAGCCGGGGAGCTGTTTTTT
TRBJ1-1,TRBV6-5,NA,few,CASSPPYTEAFF,TGTGCCAGCAGCCCACCCTATACTGAAGCTTTCTTT
TRBJ2-1,TRBV6-1,NA,NA,CASSELEGAGNEQFF,TGTGCCAGCAGTGAGTTGGAGGGGGCTGGGAATGAGCAGTTCTTC
TRBJ1-1,TRBV5-1,NA,once,CASSLDSRTEAFF,TGCGCCAGCAGCTTGGATTCCCGCACTGAAGCTTTCTTT
TRBJ1-1,TRBV18,NA,NA,CASSPNWRNTEAFF,TGTGCCAGCTCACCAAACTGGAGGAACACTGAAGCTTTCTTT
TRBJ2-7,TRBV19,TRBD1,NA,CASSPRQGNYEQYF,TGCGCCAGTAGCCCACGACAGGGAAACTACGAGCAGTACTTC
TRBJ2-5,TRBV7-7,NA,NA,CYLQGRETQYF,TGTTACCTACAGGGCCGGGAGACCCAGTACTTC
TRBJ2-1,TRBV7-2,NA,NA,CASSLVGSSYNEQFF,TGTGCCAGCAGCTTAGTCGGGAGCTCCTACAATGAGCAGTTCTTC
TRBJ1-4,TRBV2,NA,few,CASRGGRGEKLFF,TGTGCCAGCAGAGGGGGACGAGGTGAAAAACTGTTTTTT
TRBJ2-1,TRBV5-1,TRBD2,NA,CASRREVYNEQFF,TGCGCCAGCAGGCGGGAGGTATACAATGAGCAGTTCTTC
TRBJ2-3,TRBV9,TRBD2,NA,CASSPSGHSTDTQYF,TGTGCCAGCAGCCCTAGCGGTCATAGCACAGATACGCAGTATTTT
TRBJ1-1,TRBV6-5,TRBD1,NA,CASSERGPDTEAFF,TGTGCCAGCAGCGAGAGGGGGCCCGACACTGAAGCTTTCTTT
TRBJ2-3,TRBV5-8,TRBD2,NA,CASSLEREWVTQYF,TGTGCCAGCAGCTTGGAGCGGGAGTGGGTTACGCAGTATTTT
TRBJ2-7,TRBV12-5,TRBD2,once,CASGFLAGVSYEQYF,TGTGCTAGTGGTTTCTTGGCGGGAGTATCCTACGAGCAGTACTTC
TRBJ2-1,TRBV5-4,NA,NA,CASSLLTNEQFF,TGTGCCAGCAGCTTGTTGACTAATGAGCAGTTCTTC
TRBJ1-3,TRBV9,TRBD1,NA,CASSVTGGTPSRTGNTIYF,TGTGCCAGCAGCGTTACAGGGGGCACGCCTTCGAGAACTGGAAACACCATATATTTT
TRBJ2-7,TRBV10-3,TRBD2,NA,CAISDEGLYEQYF,TGTGCCATCAGTGATGAGGGACTATACGAGCAGTACTTC
TRBJ1-1,TRBV27,NA,NA,CASAFNYSPGDTEAFF,TGTGCCAGCGCCTTTAATTATTCGCCGGGGGACACTGAAGCTTTCTTT
TRBJ1-5,TRBV6-5,NA,NA,CASRSQNQPQHF,TGTGCCAGCCGGTCTCAAAATCAGCCCCAGCATTTT
TRBJ2-1,TRBV12-5,TRBD2,NA,CASGSLVTTSGSSHEQFF,TGTGCTAGTGGTTCCCTCGTTACGACTAGCGGGAGTTCTCATGAGCAGTTCTTC
TRBJ1-1,TRBV6-5,TRBD1,NA,CATTQGTEAFF,TGTGCCACCACACAGGGGACTGAAGCTTTCTTT
TRBJ2-1,TRBV7-9,NA,NA,CASSLGGGSEQFF,TGTGCCAGCAGCTTAGGAGGAGGGAGTGAGCAGTTCTTC
TRBJ2-1,TRBV9,TRBD2,NA,CASSPRLGGENYNEQFF,TGTGCCAGCAGCCCTCGTTTGGGGGGGGAGAATTACAATGAGCAGTTCTTC
TRBJ1-6,TRBV2,NA,NA,CASTFGRERSPLHF,TGTGCCAGCACTTTCGGCCGGGAGCGATCACCCCTCCACTTT
TRBJ1-2,TRBV7-6,NA,NA,CATTSGYYGYTF,TGTGCCACAACTAGCGGATACTATGGCTACACCTTC
TRBJ2-1,TRBV11-2,NA,NA,CASSPLRGALNEQFF,TGTGCCAGCAGCCCCCTCCGCGGGGCCCTAAATGAGCAGTTCTTC
TRBJ2-5,TRBV11-2,NA,NA,CASSFEETQYF,TGTGCCAGCAGCTTCGAAGAGACCCAGTACTTC
TRBJ2-5,TRBV11-2,TRBD1,NA,CASSLHYRWDRGEETQYF,TGTGCCAGCAGCTTACACTACCGATGGGACAGGGGGGAGGAGACCCAGTACTTC
TRBJ2-2,TRBV7-3,NA,NA,CASSLTASGYTGELFF,TGTGCCAGCAGCTTAACGGCGTCAGGGTACACCGGGGAGCTGTTTTTT
TRBJ2-1,TRBV14,NA,NA,CASSTVSTLVSNEQFF,TGTGCCAGCAGCACCGTATCAACACTAGTATCCAATGAGCAGTTCTTC
TRBJ2-1,TRBV2,TRBD2,NA,CASRDGTSGGNEQFF,TGTGCCAGCAGGGACGGGACTAGCGGGGGGAATGAGCAGTTCTTC
TRBJ2-3,TRBV29-1,TRBD1,NA,CSVGDRATGDTQYF,TGCAGCGTTGGTGACAGGGCCACTGGAGATACGCAGTATTTT
TRBJ2-2,TRBV5-4,TRBD1,NA,CASSSGQGRSHTGELFF,TGTGCCAGCAGCTCGGGACAGGGGCGGTCTCACACCGGGGAGCTGTTTTTT
TRBJ1-6,TRBV13,NA,NA,CASSSSPRSDSPLHF,TGTGCCAGCAGCTCCTCCCCTCGCTCGGATTCACCCCTCCACTTT
TRBJ1-2,TRBV7-7,NA,NA,CASSSGGKEGYTF,TGTGCCAGCAGCTCCGGGGGGAAGGAGGGCTACACCTTC
TRBJ2-7,TRBV4-2,TRBD2,NA,CASSPRGLGLAGGQRYYEQYF,TGTGCCAGCAGCCCAAGGGGTCTAGGACTAGCGGGGGGGCAGAGGTACTACGAGCAGTACTTC
TRBJ2-5,TRBV4-2,NA,NA,CASSQTGTYQETQYF,TGTGCCAGCAGCCAGACCGGGACTTACCAAGAGACCCAGTACTTC